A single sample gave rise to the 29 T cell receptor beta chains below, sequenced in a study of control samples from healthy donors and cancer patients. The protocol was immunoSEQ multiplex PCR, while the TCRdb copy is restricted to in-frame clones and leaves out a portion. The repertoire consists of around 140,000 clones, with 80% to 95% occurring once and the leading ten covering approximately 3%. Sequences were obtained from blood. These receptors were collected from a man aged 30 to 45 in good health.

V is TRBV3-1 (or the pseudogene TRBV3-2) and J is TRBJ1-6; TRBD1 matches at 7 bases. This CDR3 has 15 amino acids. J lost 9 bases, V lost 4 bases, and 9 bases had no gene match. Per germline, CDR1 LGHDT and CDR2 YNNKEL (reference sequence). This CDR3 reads CASSPTRQGPSPLHF. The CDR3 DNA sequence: TGTGCCAGCAGCCCCACCCGACAGGGACCTTCACCCCTCCACTTT.

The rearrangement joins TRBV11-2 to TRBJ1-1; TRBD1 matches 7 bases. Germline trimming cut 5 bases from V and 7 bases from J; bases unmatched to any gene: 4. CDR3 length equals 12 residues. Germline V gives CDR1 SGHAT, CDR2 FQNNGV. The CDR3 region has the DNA TGTGCCAGCAGCGACCGGGACAGTGAAGCTTTCTTT. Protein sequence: CASSDRDSEAFF. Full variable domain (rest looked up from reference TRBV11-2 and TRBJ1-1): EAGVAQSPRYKIIEKRQSVAFWCNPISGHATLYWYQQILGQGPKLLIQFQNNGVVDDSQLPKDRFSAERLKGVDSTLKIQPAKLEDSAVYLCASSDRDSEAFFGQGTRLTVV.

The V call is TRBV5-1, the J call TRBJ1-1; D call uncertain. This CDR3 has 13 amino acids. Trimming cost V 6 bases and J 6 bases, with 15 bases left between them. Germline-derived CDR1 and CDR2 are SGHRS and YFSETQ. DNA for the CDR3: TGCGCCAGCACCCCAGGCTGGCAAGCTGAAGCTTTCTTT. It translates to CASTPGWQAEAFF.

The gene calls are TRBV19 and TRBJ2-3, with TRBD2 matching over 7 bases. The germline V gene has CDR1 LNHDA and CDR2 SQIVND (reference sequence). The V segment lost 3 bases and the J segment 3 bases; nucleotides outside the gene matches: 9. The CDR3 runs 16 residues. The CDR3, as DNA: TGTGCCAGTAGTATGCGGCGGGGGTTAGGTACAGATACGCAGTATTTT. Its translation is CASSMRRGLGTDTQYF. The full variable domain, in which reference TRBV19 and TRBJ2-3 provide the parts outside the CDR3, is DGGITQSPKYLFRKEGQNVTLSCEQNLNHDAMYWYRQDPGQGLRLIYYSQIVNDFQKGDIAEGYSVSREKKESFPLTVTSAQKNPTAFYLCASSMRRGLGTDTQYFGPGTRLTVL.

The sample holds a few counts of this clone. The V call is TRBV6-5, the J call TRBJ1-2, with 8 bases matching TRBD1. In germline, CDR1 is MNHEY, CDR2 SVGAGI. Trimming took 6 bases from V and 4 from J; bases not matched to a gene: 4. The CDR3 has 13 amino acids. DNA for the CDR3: TGTGCCAGCAGATCACAGGGGGGCTATGGCTACACCTTC. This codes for CASRSQGGYGYTF.

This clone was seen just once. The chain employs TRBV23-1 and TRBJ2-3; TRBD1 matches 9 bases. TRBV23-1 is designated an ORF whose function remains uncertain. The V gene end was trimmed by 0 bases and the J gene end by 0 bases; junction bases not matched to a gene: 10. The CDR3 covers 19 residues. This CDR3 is CASSQSRSAGTGSTDTQYF. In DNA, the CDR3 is TGCGCCAGCAGTCAATCTCGTTCCGCCGGGACAGGGAGCACAGATACGCAGTATTTT.

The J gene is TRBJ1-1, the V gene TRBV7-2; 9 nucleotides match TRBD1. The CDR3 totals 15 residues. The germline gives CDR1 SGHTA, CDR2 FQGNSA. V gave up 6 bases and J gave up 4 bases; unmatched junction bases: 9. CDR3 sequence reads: CASRLQGAVGTEAFF. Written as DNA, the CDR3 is TGTGCCAGCAGACTACAGGGGGCGGTTGGCACTGAAGCTTTCTTT.

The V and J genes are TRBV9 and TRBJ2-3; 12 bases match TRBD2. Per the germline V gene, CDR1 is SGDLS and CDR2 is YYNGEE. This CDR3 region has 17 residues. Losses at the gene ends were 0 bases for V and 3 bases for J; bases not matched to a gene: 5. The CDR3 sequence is CASSVASGGARTDTQYF. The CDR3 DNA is TGTGCCAGCAGCGTAGCTAGCGGGGGGGCCCGTACAGATACGCAGTATTTT.

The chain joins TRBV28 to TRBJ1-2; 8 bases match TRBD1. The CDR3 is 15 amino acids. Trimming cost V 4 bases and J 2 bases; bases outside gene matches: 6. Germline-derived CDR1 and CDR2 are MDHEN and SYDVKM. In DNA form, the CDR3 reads TGTGCCAGCAGTTCAACGGGACAGGTCAACTATGGCTACACCTTC. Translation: CASSSTGQVNYGYTF.

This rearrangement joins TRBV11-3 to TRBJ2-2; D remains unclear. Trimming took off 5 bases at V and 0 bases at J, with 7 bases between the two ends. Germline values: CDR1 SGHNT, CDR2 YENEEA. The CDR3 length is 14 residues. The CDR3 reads CASSLLANTGELFF. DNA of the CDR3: TGTGCCAGCAGCCTCTTAGCGAACACCGGGGAGCTGTTTTTT.

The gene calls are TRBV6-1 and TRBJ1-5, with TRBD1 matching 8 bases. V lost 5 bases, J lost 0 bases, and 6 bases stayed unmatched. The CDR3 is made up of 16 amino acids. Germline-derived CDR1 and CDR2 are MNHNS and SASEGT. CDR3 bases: TGTGCCAGCAGTCAAGGGACAGGTAATAGCAATCAGCCCCAGCATTTT. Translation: CASSQGTGNSNQPQHF.

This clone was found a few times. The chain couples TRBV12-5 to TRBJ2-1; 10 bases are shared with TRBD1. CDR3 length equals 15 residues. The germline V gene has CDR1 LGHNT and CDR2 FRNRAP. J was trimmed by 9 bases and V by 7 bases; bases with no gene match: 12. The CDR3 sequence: CASAPGTGDIFEQFF. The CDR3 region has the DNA TGTGCTAGTGCCCCCGGGACAGGGGATATATTTGAGCAGTTCTTC.

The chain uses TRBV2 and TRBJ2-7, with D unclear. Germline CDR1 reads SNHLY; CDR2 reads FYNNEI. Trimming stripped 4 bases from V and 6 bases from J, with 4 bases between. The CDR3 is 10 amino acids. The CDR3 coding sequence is TGTGCCAGCAGTGGATCCGAGCAGTACTTC. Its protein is CASSGSEQYF.

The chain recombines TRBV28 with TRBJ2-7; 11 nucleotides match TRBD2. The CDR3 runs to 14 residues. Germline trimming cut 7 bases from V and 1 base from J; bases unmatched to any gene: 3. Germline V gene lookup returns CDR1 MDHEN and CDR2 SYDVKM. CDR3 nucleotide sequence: TGTGCCAGCATTGTAGCGGGGGGGTCCTACGAGCAGTACTTC. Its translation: CASIVAGGSYEQYF.

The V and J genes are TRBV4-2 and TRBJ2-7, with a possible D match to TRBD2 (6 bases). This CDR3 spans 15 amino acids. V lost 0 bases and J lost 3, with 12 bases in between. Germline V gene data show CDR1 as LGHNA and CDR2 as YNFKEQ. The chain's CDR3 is CASSQEGGVIYEQYF. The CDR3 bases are TGTGCCAGCAGCCAAGAGGGCGGGGTAATCTACGAGCAGTACTTC.

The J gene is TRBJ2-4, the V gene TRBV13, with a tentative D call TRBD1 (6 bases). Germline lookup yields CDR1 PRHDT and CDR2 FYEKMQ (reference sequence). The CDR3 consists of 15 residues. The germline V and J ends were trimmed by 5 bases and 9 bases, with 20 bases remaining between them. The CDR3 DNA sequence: TGTGCCAGCAGCACTAGGGAAACAGGGTTTGGCATTCAGTACTTC. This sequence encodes CASSTRETGFGIQYF.

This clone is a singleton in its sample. DNA of the CDR3: TGTGCCAGCAGCTTAGGACAGGGGAGGACAGATACGCAGTATTTT. Translation gives CASSLGQGRTDTQYF. The V gene is TRBV5-4, the J gene TRBJ2-3; 9 positions match TRBD1. Germline V gene data show CDR1 as SGHNT and CDR2 as YYREEE (reference sequence). This CDR3 contains 15 residues. J lost 3 bases, V lost 2 bases, and 4 bases had no gene match.

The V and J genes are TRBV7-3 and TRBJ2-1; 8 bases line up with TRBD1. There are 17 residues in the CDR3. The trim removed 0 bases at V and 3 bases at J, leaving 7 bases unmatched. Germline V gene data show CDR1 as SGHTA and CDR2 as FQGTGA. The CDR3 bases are TGTGCCAGCAGCTTAACTTACGGCAGGGGGCTCTACAATGAGCAGTTCTTC. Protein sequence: CASSLTYGRGLYNEQFF.

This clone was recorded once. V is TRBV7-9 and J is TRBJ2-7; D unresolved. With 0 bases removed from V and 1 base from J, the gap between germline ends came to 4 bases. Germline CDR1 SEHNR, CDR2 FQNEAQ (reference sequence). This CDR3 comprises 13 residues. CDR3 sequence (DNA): TGTGCCAGCAGCTTAGCAGGTTCCTACGAGCAGTACTTC. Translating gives CASSLAGSYEQYF.

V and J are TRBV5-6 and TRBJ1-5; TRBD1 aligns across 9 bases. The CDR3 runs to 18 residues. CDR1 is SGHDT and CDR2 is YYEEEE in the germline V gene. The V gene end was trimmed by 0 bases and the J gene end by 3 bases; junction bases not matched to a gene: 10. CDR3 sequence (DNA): TGTGCCAGCAGCTTGGCGGGACAGGGCTTCGTGTACAATCAGCCCCAGCATTTT. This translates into CASSLAGQGFVYNQPQHF. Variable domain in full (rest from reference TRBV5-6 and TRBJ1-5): DAGVTQSPTHLIKTRGQQVTLRCSPKSGHDTVSWYQQALGQGPQFIFQYYEEEERQRGNFPDRFSGHQFPNYSSELNVNALLLGDSALYLCASSLAGQGFVYNQPQHFGDGTRLSIL.

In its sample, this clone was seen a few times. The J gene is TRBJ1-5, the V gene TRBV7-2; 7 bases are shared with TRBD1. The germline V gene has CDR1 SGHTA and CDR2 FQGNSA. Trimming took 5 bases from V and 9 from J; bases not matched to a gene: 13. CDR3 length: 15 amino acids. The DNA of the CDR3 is TGTGCCAGCAGCCAGGGAGGGGGCGAAGGTCTGCCCCAGCATTTT. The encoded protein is CASSQGGGEGLPQHF.

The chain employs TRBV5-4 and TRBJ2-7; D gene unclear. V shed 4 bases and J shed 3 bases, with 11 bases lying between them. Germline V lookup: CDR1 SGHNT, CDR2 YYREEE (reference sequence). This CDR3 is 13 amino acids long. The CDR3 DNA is TGTGCCAGCAGCAGTGGGCCGAACTACGAGCAGTACTTC. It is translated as CASSSGPNYEQYF.

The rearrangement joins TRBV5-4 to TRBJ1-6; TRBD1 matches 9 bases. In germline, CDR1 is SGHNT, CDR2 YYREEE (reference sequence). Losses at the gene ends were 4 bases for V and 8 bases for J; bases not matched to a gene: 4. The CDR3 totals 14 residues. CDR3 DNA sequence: TGTGCCAGCAGCAGGACAGGGGAGTATTCACCCCTCCACTTT. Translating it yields CASSRTGEYSPLHF.

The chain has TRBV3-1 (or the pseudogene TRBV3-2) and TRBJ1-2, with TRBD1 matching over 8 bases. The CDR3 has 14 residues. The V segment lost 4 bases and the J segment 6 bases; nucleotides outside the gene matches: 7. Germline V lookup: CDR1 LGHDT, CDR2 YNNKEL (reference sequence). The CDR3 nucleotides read TGTGCCAGCAGCCGCCTGTCAGGGGGCGATGGCTACACCTTC. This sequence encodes CASSRLSGGDGYTF.

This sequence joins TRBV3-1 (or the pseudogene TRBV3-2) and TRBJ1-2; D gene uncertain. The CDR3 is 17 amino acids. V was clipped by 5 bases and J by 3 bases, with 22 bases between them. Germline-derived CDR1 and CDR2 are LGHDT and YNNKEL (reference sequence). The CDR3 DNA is TGTGCCAGCAGCAAAGCTGACCCCCAGGTGTTTGACTATGGCTACACCTTC. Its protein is CASSKADPQVFDYGYTF.

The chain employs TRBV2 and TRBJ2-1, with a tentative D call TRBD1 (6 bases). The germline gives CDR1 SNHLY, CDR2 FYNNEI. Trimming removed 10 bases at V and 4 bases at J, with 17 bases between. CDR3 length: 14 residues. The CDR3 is CANARGSFYNEQFF. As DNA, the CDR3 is TGTGCCAACGCCAGGGGCTCCTTTTACAATGAGCAGTTCTTC.

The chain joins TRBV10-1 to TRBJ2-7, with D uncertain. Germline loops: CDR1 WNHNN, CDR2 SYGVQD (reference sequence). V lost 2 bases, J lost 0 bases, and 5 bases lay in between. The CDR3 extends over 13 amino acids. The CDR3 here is CASSEGSSYEQYF. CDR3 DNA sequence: TGCGCCAGCAGTGAGGGTAGCTCCTACGAGCAGTACTTC.

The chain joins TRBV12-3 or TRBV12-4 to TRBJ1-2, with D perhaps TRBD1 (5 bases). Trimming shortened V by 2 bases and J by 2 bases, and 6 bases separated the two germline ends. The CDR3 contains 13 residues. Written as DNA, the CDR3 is TGTGCCAGCAGTTTACAGGGAAACTATGGCTACACCTTC. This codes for CASSLQGNYGYTF.

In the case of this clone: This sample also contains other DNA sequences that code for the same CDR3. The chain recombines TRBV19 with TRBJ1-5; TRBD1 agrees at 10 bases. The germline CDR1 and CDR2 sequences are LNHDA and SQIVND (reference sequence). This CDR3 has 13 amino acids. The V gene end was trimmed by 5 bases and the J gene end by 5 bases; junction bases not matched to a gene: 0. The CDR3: CASSGTGDQPQHF. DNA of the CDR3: TGTGCCAGTAGTGGGACAGGGGATCAGCCCCAGCATTTT.